The rows below give T cell receptor beta chains drawn from one sample of a study of shared clonotypes between healthy human individuals. The data were produced by immunoSEQ multiplex PCR, yet TCRdb's version contains in-frame clones alone and is incomplete. The table records some 2 million clones, 85% to 95% of them present only once. Sequencing was performed on naive CD8+ T cells sorted from blood. The receptors originated from a man younger than 30 in good health. Both conserved end residues are part of each CDR3. Fields, in order: CDR3 protein, CDR3 DNA, V gene, J gene, D gene, clone size. A D gene is named only where the DNA matches it firmly. Rows give clone size only sometimes, using once, few, many, or a class for an expanded clone.

CDR3: CASSQSLGINSYEQYF
DNA: TGTGCCAGCAGCCAAAGTTTGGGGATCAACTCCTACGAGCAGTACTTC
V: TRBV14
J: TRBJ2-7
D: .
size: .

CDR3: CASSPPKVPYNEQFF
DNA: TGTGCCAGCAGTCCGCCCAAGGTTCCGTACAATGAGCAGTTCTTC
V: TRBV6-5
J: TRBJ2-1
D: .
size: .

CDR3: CASARYPQETQYF
DNA: TGTGCCAGCGCCCGTTACCCCCAGGAGACCCAGTACTTC
V: TRBV7-9
J: TRBJ2-5
D: .
size: .

CDR3: CASSEAPMNTEAFF
DNA: TGCGCCAGCAGTGAGGCCCCGATGAACACTGAAGCTTTCTTT
V: TRBV10-2
J: TRBJ1-1
D: .
size: .

CDR3: CASSFRQEGNSPLHF
DNA: TGTGCCAGCAGCTTTCGACAGGAAGGGAATTCACCCCTCCACTTT
V: TRBV7-8
J: TRBJ1-6
D: .
size: .

CDR3: CASSFGAGNNEQFF
DNA: TGTGCCAGCAGCTTCGGAGCGGGGAATAATGAGCAGTTCTTC
V: TRBV13
J: TRBJ2-1
D: TRBD2
size: .

CDR3: CASSPVGSVGGYTF
DNA: TGTGCCAGCAGCCCCGTAGGATCCGTCGGGGGCTACACCTTC
V: TRBV27
J: TRBJ1-2
D: .
size: .

CDR3: CSVEGDGSGANVLTF
DNA: TGCAGCGTTGAAGGAGACGGCTCTGGGGCCAACGTCCTGACTTTC
V: TRBV29-1
J: TRBJ2-6
D: .
size: .

CDR3: CSVVREGYEQYF
DNA: TGCAGCGTTGTCAGGGAAGGCTACGAGCAGTACTTC
V: TRBV29-1
J: TRBJ2-7
D: .
size: .

CDR3: CATHQGQGGNQPQHF
DNA: TGTGCCACCCACCAGGGACAGGGGGGCAATCAGCCCCAGCATTTT
V: TRBV6-1
J: TRBJ1-5
D: TRBD1
size: few

CDR3: CASSFRAGSYEQYF
DNA: TGCGCCAGCAGCTTTCGGGCCGGATCCTACGAGCAGTACTTC
V: TRBV5-1
J: TRBJ2-7
D: .
size: .

CDR3: CASSLVGQGAPGYTF
DNA: TGTGCCAGCAGCTTAGTCGGACAGGGGGCGCCTGGCTACACCTTC
V: TRBV7-9
J: TRBJ1-2
D: TRBD1
size: few

CDR3: CASSFGTGGSRETQYF
DNA: TGTGCCAGCAGTTTCGGTACAGGCGGGAGTCGGGAGACCCAGTACTTC
V: TRBV6-5
J: TRBJ2-5
D: TRBD2
size: .

CDR3: CASRLGQGEVYEQYF
DNA: TGCGCCAGCAGACTGGGACAGGGAGAAGTCTACGAGCAGTACTTC
V: TRBV5-1
J: TRBJ2-7
D: TRBD1
size: .

CDR3: CASSDYPGQANTEAFF
DNA: TGCGCCAGCAGTGACTATCCGGGACAGGCGAACACTGAAGCTTTCTTT
V: TRBV10-1
J: TRBJ1-1
D: TRBD1
size: .

CDR3: CASRKRWSSNQPQHF
DNA: TGTGCCAGCAGAAAAAGGTGGAGTAGCAATCAGCCCCAGCATTTT
V: TRBV2
J: TRBJ1-5
D: .
size: once

CDR3: CASSLQGAWNSPLHF
DNA: TGTGCCAGCAGTTTACAAGGGGCCTGGAATTCACCCCTCCACTTT
V: TRBV28
J: TRBJ1-6
D: .
size: .

CDR3: CASSIDLRTESGNTIYF
DNA: TGTGCCAGTAGTATAGATCTGAGGACTGAGTCTGGAAACACCATATATTTT
V: TRBV19
J: TRBJ1-3
D: .
size: .

CDR3: CASSEARTRQETQYF
DNA: TGCGCCAGCAGTGAGGCCCGGACTAGACAAGAGACCCAGTACTTC
V: TRBV10-2
J: TRBJ2-5
D: TRBD2
size: .

CDR3: CSPLRGNIQYF
DNA: TGCAGTCCCCTAAGAGGGAACATTCAGTACTTC
V: TRBV20-1
J: TRBJ2-4
D: .
size: once

CDR3: CAGKTGNTGELFF
DNA: TGTGCCGGGAAGACAGGGAACACCGGGGAGCTGTTTTTT
V: TRBV21-1
J: TRBJ2-2
D: .
size: .

CDR3: CASIGTSGSWDTGELFF
DNA: TGTGCCAGCATTGGGACTAGCGGGAGTTGGGACACCGGGGAGCTGTTTTTT
V: TRBV2
J: TRBJ2-2
D: TRBD2
size: .

CDR3: CATTGTSKRSAFF
DNA: TGTGCCACTACCGGGACATCAAAAAGGTCAGCTTTCTTT
V: TRBV15
J: TRBJ1-1
D: .
size: .

CDR3: CSGRGRDGSYNEQFF
DNA: TGCAGCGGCCGAGGGCGGGATGGGTCCTACAATGAGCAGTTCTTC
V: TRBV29-1
J: TRBJ2-1
D: .
size: once

CDR3: CASRPTGEETQYF
DNA: TGTGCCAGCAGGCCAACGGGGGAAGAGACCCAGTACTTC
V: TRBV7-9
J: TRBJ2-5
D: .
size: .

CDR3: CASSLGLGLDEQYF
DNA: TGTGCCAGCAGCCTGGGACTGGGTTTGGACGAGCAGTACTTC
V: TRBV5-6
J: TRBJ2-7
D: .
size: .

CDR3: CASSLGPTDTQYF
DNA: TGTGCCAGCAGCTTGGGTCCGACAGATACGCAGTATTTT
V: TRBV5-6
J: TRBJ2-3
D: .
size: .

CDR3: CASSHTGVNTEAFF
DNA: TGTGCCAGCAGCCATACAGGGGTGAACACTGAAGCTTTCTTT
V: TRBV14
J: TRBJ1-1
D: TRBD1
size: .